The rows below give T cell receptor beta chains drawn from one sample of a study of blood T cell repertoires in COVID-19. Method: immunoSEQ multiplex PCR; TCRdb's copy keeps in-frame clones and lacks some. Of 190,000 or so clones listed, 75% to 90% are singletons. Sequencing was performed on PBMCs or T cells enriched from blood (not recorded which). Receptors were obtained from a young woman who had been exposed to COVID-19. CDR3s include the opening cysteine and the closing phenylalanine or tryptophan. The D gene is left open where the match is weak. Where a row states a size, it is once, few, many or the class of an expanded clone; other rows omit it.

j_call | d_call | v_call | clone_size | cdr3_nt | cdr3_aa
TRBJ2-2 | TRBD2 | TRBV7-7 | - | TGTGCCAGCAGCCCCTCTACGCGGGGGGGCAACACCGGGGAGCTGTTTTTT | CASSPSTRGGNTGELFF
TRBJ1-2 | - | TRBV5-1 | - | TGCGCCAGCAGCCTCGAGGAGGCTTATGGCTACACCTTC | CASSLEEAYGYTF
TRBJ2-5 | - | TRBV5-5 | once | TGTGCCAGCAGAACACAGGGAAAGGAGACCCAGTACTTC | CASRTQGKETQYF
TRBJ2-7 | TRBD2 | TRBV6-5 | - | TGTGCCAGCAGTTACTCGATGACTAGCGGGTACGAGCAGTACTTC | CASSYSMTSGYEQYF
TRBJ2-1 | - | TRBV21-1 | - | TGTGCCAGCAGCAGAGAGAATAGCGGGGGCACCTACAATGAGCAGTTCTTC | CASSRENSGGTYNEQFF
TRBJ2-7 | - | TRBV7-7 | - | TGTGCCAGCAGCTTAGAGGGCGGGGGCCTCTACGAGCAGTACTTC | CASSLEGGGLYEQYF
TRBJ2-4 | TRBD2 | TRBV7-2 | - | TGTGCCAGCAGCTTTCCCTTAGCGGGGGGGCTGAGCATTCAGTACTTC | CASSFPLAGGLSIQYF
TRBJ1-1 | TRBD1 | TRBV3-1/TRBV3-2 | - | TGTGCCAGCAGCAAGACGGGACAGGGGGGCACTGAAGCTTTCTTT | CASSKTGQGGTEAFF
TRBJ2-4 | TRBD2 | TRBV7-9 | - | TGTGCCAGCAGCTTCGGGACTAGCGGGGACATTCAGTACTTC | CASSFGTSGDIQYF
TRBJ1-2 | - | TRBV2 | - | TGTGCCAGCAGTGAATCTCTCTATGGCTACACCTTC | CASSESLYGYTF
TRBJ2-7 | TRBD2 | TRBV28 | few | TGTGCCAGCAGTCCGACCCCTAGCGGGGGGTTCACCGAGCAGTACTTC | CASSPTPSGGFTEQYF
TRBJ2-7 | TRBD1 | TRBV27 | - | TGTGCCAGCGGACCATACCGGGACAGGGCCTACGAGCAGTACTTC | CASGPYRDRAYEQYF
TRBJ2-5 | - | TRBV4-1 | - | TGCGCCAGCAGCCAAGAAGGGTACGGGGTAAGAGAGACCCAGTACTTC | CASSQEGYGVRETQYF
TRBJ1-1 | - | TRBV29-1 | - | TGCAGCGTTGAATTTCGGGGGGCCTGTTACACTGAAGCTTTCTTT | CSVEFRGACYTEAFF
TRBJ1-6 | - | TRBV6-5 | - | TGTGCCTTACAGCGAGGGTCAAACTATAATTCACCCCTCCACTTT | CALQRGSNYNSPLHF
TRBJ1-5 | - | TRBV5-1 | - | TGCGCCAGCAGAGACAGTGAGAATCAGCCCCAGCATTTT | CASRDSENQPQHF
TRBJ2-4 | TRBD2 | TRBV5-1 | - | TGCGCCAGCAGGCCCGAAGGCGGGGGGGCCAAAAACATTCAGTACTTC | CASRPEGGGAKNIQYF
TRBJ1-5 | TRBD1 | TRBV10-3 | once | TGTGCCACCGCGGGACAGGGCCATCAGCCCCAGCATTTT | CATAGQGHQPQHF
TRBJ2-1 | TRBD2 | TRBV5-1 | - | TGCGCCAGCGGGACTAGCGGGGGGGCTATCGAGCAGTTCTTC | CASGTSGGAIEQFF
TRBJ2-3 | TRBD1 | TRBV24-1 | - | TGTGCCACCAGGGACGACAGGGGAGTAGATACGCAGTATTTT | CATRDDRGVDTQYF
TRBJ1-4 | TRBD1 | TRBV12-5 | - | TGTGCTAGTGGTTTGGTACTTGTGACAGGGGGTAATGAAAAACTGTTTTTT | CASGLVLVTGGNEKLFF
TRBJ1-3 | - | TRBV2 | - | TGTGCCAGCAGTGAAAATGGCAGGGGCTCTGGAAACACCATATATTTT | CASSENGRGSGNTIYF
TRBJ2-1 | - | TRBV20-1 | - | TGCAGTGCAAGTACGGGGTGGGACAATGAGCAGTTCTTC | CSASTGWDNEQFF
TRBJ1-1 | - | TRBV19 | - | TGTGCCAGTAGTAATTGGTTCGGGAACACTGAAGCTTTCTTT | CASSNWFGNTEAFF
TRBJ1-5 | - | TRBV28 | - | TGTGCCAGCAGGGATGGGGGAGGACCTAATCAGCCCCAGCATTTT | CASRDGGGPNQPQHF
TRBJ1-1 | - | TRBV30 | - | TGTGCCTGGTCGTTGAACACTGAAGCTTTCTTT | CAWSLNTEAFF
TRBJ2-7 | - | TRBV6-5 | - | TGTGCCAGCAAGGGCCAGGGGTTTCCCTACGAGCAGTACTTC | CASKGQGFPYEQYF
TRBJ2-2 | - | TRBV7-8 | - | TGTGCCAGCAGCCTACTGCGGCCCCCGAGCACCGGGGAGCTGTTTTTT | CASSLLRPPSTGELFF
TRBJ2-7 | - | TRBV19 | - | TGTGCCAGTAAAGGACAGTACTACGAGCAGTACTTC | CASKGQYYEQYF
TRBJ1-2 | - | TRBV6-5 | - | TGTGCCAGCAGCAGACAGCACTATGGCTACACCTTC | CASSRQHYGYTF
TRBJ1-5 | TRBD1 | TRBV5-1 | - | TGCGCCAGCAGCCAAGGGACAGGGAATCAGCCCCAGCATTTT | CASSQGTGNQPQHF
TRBJ1-4 | TRBD1 | TRBV23-1 | - | TGCGCCAGCAGTCAACCGTTTAGCTCACCGGGACAGGGCTCTAATGAAAAACTGTTTTTT | CASSQPFSSPGQGSNEKLFF
TRBJ2-1 | TRBD2 | TRBV5-1 | few | TGCGCCAGCAGCTTTCCGGGGGGGCCTAATGAGCAGTTCTTC | CASSFPGGPNEQFF
TRBJ1-2 | TRBD1 | TRBV6-5 | - | TGTGCCAGCAGTTACGGGACAGGGGCTAACTATGGCTACACCTTC | CASSYGTGANYGYTF
TRBJ1-6 | - | TRBV3-1/TRBV3-2 | - | TGTGCCAGCAGCCAGCTCCCTCGGGGGGGCGGGTCACCCCTCCACTTT | CASSQLPRGGGSPLHF
TRBJ1-4 | TRBD1 | TRBV7-8 | - | TGTGCCAGCAGCGGGACAGGACAGGGGAGGGGTGAAAAACTGTTTTTT | CASSGTGQGRGEKLFF
TRBJ1-2 | - | TRBV30 | - | TGTGCCTGGAGCCAAGGGGGGGACGGCTATGGCTACACCTTC | CAWSQGGDGYGYTF
TRBJ1-3 | - | TRBV27 | - | TGTGCCAGCAGTTTATCTTACACTGGAAACACCATATATTTT | CASSLSYTGNTIYF
TRBJ2-2 | - | TRBV21-1 | once | TGTGCCAGCAGCAATGTGGGGACAGGGGAGCTTGTCACCGGGGAGCTGTTTTTT | CASSNVGTGELVTGELFF